Sequencing of this TCR beta chain was carried out in a study of monozygotic twins with inflammatory bowel disease. This CDR3 region has 14 residues. Germline CDR1 is DFQATT and CDR2 is SNEGSKA (reference sequence). cDNA synthesis was performed in eight separate reactions for each sample. TCRdb derives one entry per CDR3 protein from the 5' RACE reads, leaving out DNA. Its table lists around 400,000 distinct CDR3 sequences. The chain uses TRBV20-1 and TRBJ1-5. The sample comprised blood. The sequence was collected from a human donor with ulcerative colitis or Crohn's disease, or a healthy co-twin of an affected twin (not recorded which). The CDR3 sequence is CSARFKGYNQPQHF.